The 8 T cell receptor beta chains below come from one sample, sequenced in a study of graft-versus-host responses after intestinal transplantation. TCRdb keeps only in-frame clones here, not all; method: immunoSEQ multiplex PCR. Of around 100,000 clones detected, about 90% appear once; the ten largest clones hold 0.7% to 0.9%. No antigens are known for them. The sample consisted of unstimulated CD4+ T cells sorted from spleen or lymph node cells, taken before intestinal transplant. The origin of the receptors is a human donor who received an intestinal transplant.

In regard to this clone: Additional DNA sequences in this sample encode the identical CDR3. The chain links TRBV7-9 to TRBJ2-1, with 7 nucleotides matching TRBD1. The CDR3 has 15 amino acids. Losses at the gene ends were 0 bases for V and 7 bases for J; bases not matched to a gene: 6. The germline V gene has CDR1 SEHNR and CDR2 FQNEAQ (reference sequence). In nucleotides, the CDR3 is TGTGCCAGCAGCTTAGCGTCAGGGGGTAGGAATGAGCAGTTCTTC. Its translation is CASSLASGGRNEQFF.

This clone showed up just a few times. The chain couples TRBV28 to TRBJ1-5; no firm D call. The CDR3 is 17 amino acids. The germline V gene encodes CDR1 MDHEN and CDR2 SYDVKM. Trimming left V 2 bases short and J 5 bases short, with 19 bases between. CDR3 residues: CASSLRYEFGEHQPQHF. CDR3 sequence (DNA): TGTGCCAGCAGTTTACGGTACGAATTCGGGGAGCATCAGCCCCAGCATTTT.

Only a few counts were recorded for this clone. V is TRBV4-1 and J is TRBJ2-5; 8 bases are a match to TRBD2. From germline, CDR1 is MGHRA and CDR2 YSYEKL. This CDR3 is 14 amino acids long. Trimming cost V 3 bases and J 1 base; bases outside gene matches: 1. The CDR3, as DNA: TGCGCCAGCAGCCATGGGACTAGCCAAGAGACCCAGTACTTC. Amino acids: CASSHGTSQETQYF.

The rearrangement uses TRBV5-4 and TRBJ2-3; TRBD2 matches at 16 bases. J gave up 6 bases and V 4 bases, and 2 bases lay outside the gene matches. The CDR3 sequence is 15 residues long. Germline loops: CDR1 SGHNT, CDR2 YYREEE (reference sequence). CDR3 sequence: CASSLGLAGGDTQYF. In nucleotides, the CDR3 is TGTGCCAGCAGCCTGGGACTAGCGGGAGGGGATACGCAGTATTTT.

The rearrangement uses TRBV29-1 and TRBJ2-3; a weak D match, TRBD2 (6 bases). Germline CDR1 SQVTM, CDR2 ANQGSEA. The germline V and J ends were trimmed by 7 bases and 4 bases, with 15 bases remaining between them. There are 13 residues in the CDR3. The DNA of the CDR3 is TGCAGCGCTGGGACTGGAGGCGCAGATACGCAGTATTTT. Residues: CSAGTGGADTQYF.

The rearrangement links TRBV5-1 to TRBJ2-7, with a tentative D call TRBD1 (5 bases). Trimming cost V 0 bases and J 7 bases, with 5 bases left between them. The CDR3 has 11 residues. In germline, CDR1 is SGHRS, CDR2 YFSETQ. The CDR3 coding sequence is TGCGCCAGCAGCTTGGAGGGGGAGCAGTACTTC. Translated, it gives CASSLEGEQYF. The whole variable domain, remainder taken from reference TRBV5-1 and TRBJ2-7, is KAGVTQTPRYLIKTRGQQVTLSCSPISGHRSVSWYQQTPGQGLQFLFEYFSETQRNKGNFPGRFSGRQFSNSRSEMNVSTLELGDSALYLCASSLEGEQYFGPGTRLTVT.

J is TRBJ2-3 and V is TRBV19, with 7 bases identical to TRBD1. CDR1 and CDR2 from the germline V gene are LNHDA and SQIVND (reference sequence). Trimming took 2 bases from V and 2 from J; bases not matched to a gene: 7. This CDR3 is 16 amino acids long. The CDR3 loop is CASSISGQVITDTQYF. The CDR3 nucleotides read TGTGCCAGTAGTATAAGCGGACAGGTAATCACAGATACGCAGTATTTT.

V is TRBV29-1 and J is TRBJ1-1, with 9 bases matching TRBD1. V trimming: 8 bases; J trimming: 5 bases; junction bases outside the gene matches: 9. The CDR3 length is 13 residues. Germline V gene sequence: CDR1 SQVTM, CDR2 ANQGSEA. DNA of the CDR3: TGCAGCACCCGCGGACAGGGGTGGACTGAAGCTTTCTTT. Residues: CSTRGQGWTEAFF.